This entry is about one T cell receptor (beta chain). As yet, its antigen is unknown. Profiling relied on immunoSEQ multiplex PCR, and the TCRdb table lists in-frame clones only, not all of them. The repertoire holds about 110,000 clones, around 94% seen once, with about 0.2% in the top ten. The data derive from a study of graft-versus-host responses after intestinal transplantation. The V gene end was trimmed by 3 bases and the J gene end by 5 bases; junction bases not matched to a gene: 2. Per germline, CDR1 SQVTM and CDR2 ANQGSEA. The CDR3 is 13 amino acids. The chain joins TRBV29-1 to TRBJ2-1; 9 nucleotides agree with TRBD1. The source material was unstimulated CD4+ T cells sorted from spleen or lymph node cells, sampled before transplant. This sequence originates from a human donor who was the organ donor for an intestinal transplant. The CDR3 loop reads CSVDWTGDNEQFF. As DNA, the CDR3 is TGCAGCGTTGACTGGACAGGGGACAATGAGCAGTTCTTC.